The 5 T cell receptor beta chains listed next were all sequenced from one sample in a study of shared clonotypes between healthy human individuals. Sequencing was performed with immunoSEQ multiplex PCR; in TCRdb, only in-frame clones are kept and a portion is missing. In the table there are a few million clones, almost 96% of which are singletons. Sequencing used naive CD4+ T cells sorted from blood. Subset noted: CD45RA+ positively selected. The receptors derive from a man younger than 35 in good health.

The CDR3: CASGTPGRIYEQYF. For the CDR3, the DNA is TGTGCCAGCGGGACTCCGGGGCGGATTTACGAGCAGTACTTC. This chain connects TRBV6-1 to TRBJ2-7; weak D call: TRBD2 (6 bases). CDR1 and CDR2 from the germline V gene are MNHNS and SASEGT. Deletions cut 8 bases from V and 4 bases from J, with 18 bases between. The CDR3 consists of 14 residues.

This sequence joins TRBV11-2 and TRBJ1-1; D is perhaps TRBD1 (6 bases). Trimming took off 4 bases at V and 0 bases at J, with 9 bases between the two ends. The CDR3 length is 14 residues. Germline lookup yields CDR1 SGHAT and CDR2 FQNNGV. The CDR3 here is CASSSQGMNTEAFF. The DNA of the CDR3 is TGTGCCAGCAGCTCACAGGGTATGAACACTGAAGCTTTCTTT. Full variable domain (rest looked up from reference TRBV11-2 and TRBJ1-1): EAGVAQSPRYKIIEKRQSVAFWCNPISGHATLYWYQQILGQGPKLLIQFQNNGVVDDSQLPKDRFSAERLKGVDSTLKIQPAKLEDSAVYLCASSSQGMNTEAFFGQGTRLTVV.

The V and J genes are TRBV11-2 and TRBJ2-2; D call uncertain. This CDR3 spans 13 amino acids. V lost 1 base and J lost 12, with 12 bases in between. Germline assignment: CDR1 SGHAT and CDR2 FQNNGV. Here the CDR3 reads CASSLVGESKLFF. The CDR3 bases are TGTGCCAGCAGCTTAGTAGGAGAATCCAAGCTGTTTTTT.

The chain has TRBV30 and TRBJ2-7, with TRBD1 matching over 8 bases. V lost 4 bases, J lost 3 bases, and 8 bases stayed unmatched. CDR1 is GTSNPN and CDR2 is SVGIG in the germline V gene (reference sequence). The CDR3 loop spans 14 amino acids. Here the CDR3 reads CAWIPTGVGYEQYF. CDR3 sequence (DNA): TGTGCCTGGATTCCGACAGGGGTAGGCTACGAGCAGTACTTC.

The chain uses TRBV5-8 and TRBJ1-5, with 10 bases identical to TRBD1. The CDR3 is 15 residues long. Trimming removed 5 bases from V and 7 bases from J; junction bases left unmatched: 9. Germline lookup yields CDR1 SGHTS and CDR2 YDEGEE. CDR3: CASSSPGQGRQPQHF. CDR3 DNA sequence: TGTGCCAGCAGTTCTCCGGGACAGGGGCGCCAGCCCCAGCATTTT. Supplemented by reference TRBV5-8 and TRBJ1-5, the full variable domain reads EAGVTQSPTHLIKTRGQQATLRCSPISGHTSVYWYQQALGLGLQFLLWYDEGEERNRGNFPPRFSGRQFPNYSSELNVNALELEDSALYLCASSSPGQGRQPQHFGDGTRLSIL.